The rows below give T cell receptor beta chains drawn from one sample of a study of metastatic and nonmetastatic thyroid tumors. TCRdb re-called the PCR reads with MiXCR. The sample carries 10,000 to 15,000 clones, around 29% recorded once. The sequenced material came from tumor tissue. The receptors derive from a female donor with papillary thyroid cancer or a benign thyroid nodule (not recorded which). Some clones in this sample may be carry-over from other donors' samples. The CDR3 runs from the conserved cysteine through the conserved F or W. Each record gives: V gene, CDR3 protein.

v_call: TRBV28
cdr3_aa: CASSEQGSGTEAFF

v_call: TRBV10-3
cdr3_aa: CAISESWDGNTEAFF

v_call: TRBV20-1
cdr3_aa: CSARGLLEPPYEQYF

v_call: TRBV6-1
cdr3_aa: CASTLSGGNYGYTF

v_call: TRBV10-3
cdr3_aa: CAISETTARGAGANVLTF

v_call: TRBV6-1
cdr3_aa: CASKGGGDGSPLHF

v_call: TRBV7-2
cdr3_aa: CASSSRDRNNQPQHF

v_call: TRBV5-1
cdr3_aa: CASSLVGPTYEQYF

v_call: TRBV20-1
cdr3_aa: CSARDRVDRGLYEQYF

v_call: TRBV19
cdr3_aa: CASSPNAGTGELFF

v_call: TRBV13
cdr3_aa: CASSLLGQGTYNEQFF

v_call: TRBV11-2
cdr3_aa: CASSARLGGSYNEQFF

v_call: TRBV6-5
cdr3_aa: CASSYLGGASSYNEQFF

v_call: TRBV5-5
cdr3_aa: CASGREALGTEAFF

v_call: TRBV7-3
cdr3_aa: CASSQMGENSPLHF

v_call: TRBV5-1
cdr3_aa: CASSFSGNYEQYF

v_call: TRBV15
cdr3_aa: CATSRDAGFREQYF

v_call: TRBV6-6
cdr3_aa: CASSYLALTYNEQFF

v_call: TRBV5-1
cdr3_aa: CASSFTTQGETQYF

v_call: TRBV20-1
cdr3_aa: CSARERGVPGANVLTF

v_call: TRBV30
cdr3_aa: CAWSTISYNEQFF

v_call: TRBV4-1
cdr3_aa: CASSQGADQPQHF

v_call: TRBV18
cdr3_aa: CASSPWRGANSGANVLTF

v_call: TRBV6-4
cdr3_aa: CASSPAGGSTDTQYF

v_call: TRBV20-1
cdr3_aa: CSAKSPTNYGYTF

v_call: TRBV19
cdr3_aa: CASSIALGEQYF

v_call: TRBV7-8
cdr3_aa: CASSLWVSGADGYTF

v_call: TRBV6-1
cdr3_aa: CASRRGGGTEAFF

v_call: TRBV29-1
cdr3_aa: CSAVGSGELFF

v_call: TRBV5-4
cdr3_aa: CASSWMPGQSTDTQYF

v_call: TRBV27
cdr3_aa: CASRQMDTEAFF

v_call: TRBV11-3
cdr3_aa: CASSASGQPSEQYF

v_call: TRBV20-1
cdr3_aa: CSARRTGKPNEQFF

v_call: TRBV20-1
cdr3_aa: CSARDWGKQFF

v_call: TRBV20-1
cdr3_aa: CSARNWRDSSYNEQFF

v_call: TRBV12-3/TRBV12-4
cdr3_aa: CASSAGGRNSGANVLTF

v_call: TRBV10-3
cdr3_aa: CAISGDRVTDTQYF

v_call: TRBV30
cdr3_aa: CAWGIGTFRETQYF

v_call: TRBV5-1
cdr3_aa: CASSYQEAGGYTF

v_call: TRBV5-1
cdr3_aa: CASSLSLYGSYEQYF

v_call: TRBV28
cdr3_aa: CASSHPTADYNEQFF

v_call: TRBV5-6
cdr3_aa: CASSYREHPYGYTF

v_call: TRBV27
cdr3_aa: CASSFGTDSPLHF

v_call: TRBV12-3/TRBV12-4
cdr3_aa: CASSRPGQGAYEQYF

v_call: TRBV20-1
cdr3_aa: CSADLAGGYNEQFF